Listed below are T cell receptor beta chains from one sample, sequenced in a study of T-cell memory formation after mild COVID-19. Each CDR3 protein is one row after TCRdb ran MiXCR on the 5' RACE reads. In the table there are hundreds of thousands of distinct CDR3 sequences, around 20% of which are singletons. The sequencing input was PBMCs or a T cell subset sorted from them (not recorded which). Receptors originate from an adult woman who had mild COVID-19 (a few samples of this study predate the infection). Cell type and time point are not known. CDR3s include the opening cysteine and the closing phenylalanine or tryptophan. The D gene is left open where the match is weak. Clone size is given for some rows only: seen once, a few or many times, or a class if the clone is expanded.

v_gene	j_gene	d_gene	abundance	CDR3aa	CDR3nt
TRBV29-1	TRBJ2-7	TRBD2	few	CSVLGLAGTRSYEQYF	TGCAGCGTTTTGGGACTAGCGGGAACTCGATCCTACGAGCAGTACTTC
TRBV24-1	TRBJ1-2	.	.	CATSDSGGLGQMNGYTF	TGTGCCACCAGTGATTCCGGAGGACTTGGCCAAATGAACGGCTACACCTTC
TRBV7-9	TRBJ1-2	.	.	CASSLQSGGIYGYTF	TGTGCCAGCAGCTTACAGTCCGGGGGGATCTATGGCTACACCTTC
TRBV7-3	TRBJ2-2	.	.	CASSPRGGGTGELFF	TGTGCCAGCAGCCCCCGAGGGGGAGGCACCGGGGAGCTGTTTTTT
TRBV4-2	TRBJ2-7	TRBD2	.	CASSQSGSVYEQYF	TGTGCCAGCAGCCAGAGCGGGAGTGTCTACGAGCAGTACTTC
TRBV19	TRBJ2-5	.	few	CASSIVWGQETQYF	TGTGCCAGTAGTATAGTATGGGGGCAAGAGACCCAGTACTTC
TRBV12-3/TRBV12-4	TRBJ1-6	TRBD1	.	CASSPGQGFSPLHF	TGTGCCAGCAGTCCCGGACAGGGATTTTCACCCCTCCACTTT
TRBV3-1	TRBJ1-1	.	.	CASSQKWEINTEAFF	TGTGCCAGCAGCCAGAAGTGGGAGATTAACACTGAAGCTTTCTTT
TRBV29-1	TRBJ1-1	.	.	CSVEGTDRNTEAFF	TGCAGCGTTGAAGGGACGGACAGGAACACTGAAGCTTTCTTT
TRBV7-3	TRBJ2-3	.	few	CASSATGTSTDTQYF	TGTGCCAGCAGCGCCACAGGGACTAGCACAGATACGCAGTATTTT
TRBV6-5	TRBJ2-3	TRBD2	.	CASSLLAGIADTQYF	TGTGCCAGCAGCCTACTAGCGGGGATTGCAGATACGCAGTATTTT
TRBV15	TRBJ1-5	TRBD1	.	CATSREDRGGNQPQHF	TGTGCCACCAGCAGAGAGGACAGGGGCGGAAATCAGCCCCAGCATTTT
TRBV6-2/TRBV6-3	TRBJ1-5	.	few	CASSYYRGSNQPQHF	TGTGCCAGCAGTTACTATCGAGGGTCCAATCAGCCCCAGCATTTT
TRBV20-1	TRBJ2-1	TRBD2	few	CSARESGRTYNEQFF	TGCAGTGCTAGAGAGAGCGGGAGGACATACAATGAGCAGTTCTTC
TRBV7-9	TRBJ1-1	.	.	CASSRPPGRAGNTEAFF	TGTGCCAGCAGCCGTCCCCCCGGCAGGGCGGGAAACACTGAAGCTTTCTTT
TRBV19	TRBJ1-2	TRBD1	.	CASTRMATGVGYGYTF	TGTGCCAGTACCCGGATGGCCACAGGGGTGGGCTATGGCTACACCTTC
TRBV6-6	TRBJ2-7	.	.	CASSEYDKPNEQYF	TGTGCCAGCAGTGAATATGACAAGCCTAACGAGCAGTACTTC
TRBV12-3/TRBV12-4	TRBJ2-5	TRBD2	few	CASSLGSSGWQTQYF	TGTGCCAGCAGTTTAGGGTCTAGCGGGTGGCAGACCCAGTACTTC
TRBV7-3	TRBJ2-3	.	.	CASSRDNVLREADTQYF	TGTGCCAGCAGCCGTGACAACGTCCTCAGGGAGGCAGATACGCAGTATTTT
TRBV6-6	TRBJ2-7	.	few	CASSSSDATMPGLTFRAEQYF	TGTGCCAGCAGTTCCTCTGATGCAACGATGCCGGGACTGACGTTCCGGGCCGAGCAGTACTTC